This T cell receptor beta chain came from a study of cytomegalovirus exposure and HLA in healthy donors. Findings and caveats of the study: Certain indistinguishable V segments, among them TRBV6-2 and TRBV6-3, were excluded. The presence/absence work took it that sequencing depth was about the same across donors. The study designated 164 TCR beta chains cytomegalovirus-associated.

60 Vbeta and 13 Jbeta primers were used in PCR. Data came from immunoSEQ multiplex PCR; TCRdb stores just in-frame clones and leaves some out. The sample holds roughly 120,000 clones, 65% to 85% seen once. Germline lookup yields CDR1 SGHVS and CDR2 FQNEAQ. Trimming cost V 1 base and J 6 bases, with 12 bases left between them. The CDR3 sequence is 14 residues long. This clone was counted only a few times. No antigen is known for it. The source of this sequence is a man aged 45 to 65 in good health and CMV-seronegative. Sequenced material: PBMCs. The chain has TRBV7-8 and TRBJ1-1; D is perhaps TRBD1 (5 bases). This CDR3 reads CASSLDGRVSEAFF. In nucleotides, the CDR3 is TGTGCCAGCAGCTTAGATGGCAGGGTCTCTGAAGCTTTCTTT.